This TCR beta chain was observed in a study of T cells in localized non-small cell lung cancer. Details on this clone: Its specificity is unknown.

TCRdb keeps only in-frame clones here, not all; method: immunoSEQ multiplex PCR. The sample yields nearly 25,000 clones, approximately 86% seen once. Study-level findings and limits: Investigators sequenced only a single tumor region, leaving heterogeneity possible. Across samples, adjacent lung featured a median roughly 50 of the top 100 tumor clones. Adjacent uninvolved lung had the highest clonality, suggesting focused antigen responses. Longer overall survival accompanied higher blood T cell density.

Trimming removed 4 bases at V and 7 bases at J, with 12 bases between. The CDR3 is 13 amino acids. CDR1 is SGHNT and CDR2 is YYREEE in the germline V gene (reference sequence). Specimen: peripheral blood, collected before any cancer treatment. This chain joins TRBV5-4 and TRBJ2-1, with D tentatively TRBD2 (5 bases). This TCR came from a male donor aged 60 or over with stage II squamous cell lung carcinoma. CDR3 bases: TGTGCCAGCAGCCCTTACGAGGGTAATGAGCAGTTCTTC. This codes for CASSPYEGNEQFF.